Reported below is one T cell receptor beta chain. Antigen unknown. Sequence at one end of the junction differs from germline and may be a read error. This entry is derived from a study of memory CD4+ T cells and cytomegalovirus serostatus. Study in general: Of the healthy Belgian adults, fewer than 10 were CMV seropositive and fewer than 30 seronegative. Study-level points and caveats: The CMV-associated TCR signature appears largely within the CD4+ memory repertoire.

Using immunoSEQ multiplex PCR, the repertoire was profiled, and TCRdb retains in-frame clones only, with some absent. Among around 53,000 clones, roughly 80% were seen once, and the ten largest hold about 0.86%. The CDR3 contains 15 residues. In germline, CDR1 is SGDLS, CDR2 YYNGEE. Single viable CD3+CD4+CD8-CD45RO+ cells were sorted as the memory CD4+ T cells. Serostatus was set by detecting CMV pp150, pp28, p38, p52 IgG. This TCR was sampled from an adult in good health and CMV-seronegative. Material for sequencing was memory CD4+ T cells from blood. The gene calls are TRBV9 and TRBJ1-2, with D unresolved. In nucleotides, the CDR3 is TGTACCAGCAGCCCAAGAGGCGGGTCTCACTATGGCTACACCTTC. Translation: CTSSPRGGSHYGYTF.